The entry that follows covers one TCR beta chain sequence. These data are taken from a study of blood T cell repertoires in COVID-19. Methods used by the authors: Amplified reference gene primers provided the basis for estimating nucleated cell counts. Sequencing used immunoSEQ multiplex PCR; TCRdb keeps in-frame clones, though not all of them. Clone size and V and J calls were adopted from that table, with D and trimming inferred from the DNA. Of some 320,000 clones in the sample, roughly 90% are singletons; the top ten hold 2% to 3%. Recovered status in Cohort 3 required two negative PCRs, clearance, or symptom resolution. With 1 base clipped from V and 9 bases from J, the junction kept 10 bases outside the gene matches. From germline, CDR1 is SGHRS and CDR2 YFSETQ. The CDR3 contains 15 residues.

The chain links TRBV5-1 to TRBJ2-3; 8 positions match TRBD2. This TCR derives from a man aged 55 to 70 who had recovered from COVID-19. Specimen: PBMCs or T cells enriched from blood (not recorded which). CDR3 protein: CASSLTSGTTGTQYF. CDR3 DNA sequence: TGCGCCAGCAGCTTGACTAGCGGAACCACGGGAACGCAGTATTTT.